The present T cell receptor beta chain was sequenced within a study of blood T cell repertoires in COVID-19. About the study: COVID-19 samples collected from the United States, Italy and Spain covered acute and convalescent phases.

As processed by the authors: Quantification of nucleated cells was approximated via reference gene primer amplification. Libraries were prepared by immunoSEQ multiplex PCR; TCRdb keeps only in-frame clonotypes and omits some of them. The DNA gave D and trimming, while V, J and clone size come from that table. The repertoire holds approximately 200,000 clones, with roughly 84% as singletons. Germline V gene lookup returns CDR1 MNHEY and CDR2 SMNVEV (reference sequence). The trim removed 5 bases at V and 1 base at J, leaving 11 bases unmatched. The CDR3 contains 17 residues. The sequence came from a woman in her forties or fifties with acute or convalescent COVID-19. The specimen sequenced was peripheral blood. The chain recombines TRBV27 with TRBJ2-3, with 8 bases fitting TRBD2. In nucleotides, the CDR3 is TGTGCCAGCAGTCCAATTACTACTAGCGGCGGCACAGATACGCAGTATTTT. Encoded protein: CASSPITTSGGTDTQYF.